The clone carrying this T cell receptor (beta chain) appeared once. Its target is not known. Healthy HIV-negative adults with no recent acute infections or vaccinations were recruited as donors. Every donor, a Caucasian adult, lived in Nashville, Tennessee. The data were obtained in a study of shared clonotypes between healthy human individuals. Overall study results and limits: The study found roughly 5% of naive CD4 clonotypes shared across a few donors.

Sorted-subset replicate PCR reactions were performed with about 200 ng DNA, corresponding to roughly 30,000 T cell genomes. TCRdb keeps only in-frame clones here, not all; method: immunoSEQ multiplex PCR. The sample yields more than 2,000,000 clones, about 92% seen once. Trimming removed 10 bases at V and 2 bases at J, with 11 bases between. Germline values: CDR1 MDHEN, CDR2 SYDVKM. This CDR3 spans 12 amino acids. This receptor was taken from a man aged 18 to 29 in good health. Some clones in this sample may be carry-over from other donors' samples. The material sequenced was naive CD4+ T cells from PBMCs. Described subset: CD45RA+ positively selected. This sequence joins TRBV28 and TRBJ2-5; maybe TRBD1 (5 bases). The CDR3 bases are TGTGCCACATCGACAGTTCAAGAGACCCAGTACTTC. Translated: CATSTVQETQYF.